This is a list of T cell receptor beta chains from one sample in a study of shared clonotypes between healthy human individuals. Profiled with immunoSEQ multiplex PCR; TCRdb holds only in-frame clones, not every one. The top ten clones hold approximately 0.1% of a sample with approximately 590,000 clones, roughly 96% of them seen once. Sequenced input: naive CD8+ T cells sorted from blood. The origin of the receptors is a young woman in good health. Each CDR3 is given with its conserved first and last residue. A D gene is named only where the DNA matches it firmly. Clone sizes are given selectively: once, few, many, or a class where the clone is expanded.

CASSLWAGGQQETQYF | TGTGCCAGCAGCTTATGGGCGGGAGGGCAGCAAGAGACCCAGTACTTC | TRBV11-2 | TRBD2 | . | TRBJ2-5
CASSLARGQPQHF | TGTGCCAGCAGCTTAGCACGAGGTCAGCCCCAGCATTTT | TRBV7-9 | . | few | TRBJ1-5
CASSPGNSPLHF | TGTGCCAGCAGCCCGGGCAATTCACCCCTCCACTTT | TRBV13 | . | . | TRBJ1-6
CASSRRGQETQYF | TGTGCCAGCAGCCGCAGGGGGCAAGAGACCCAGTACTTC | TRBV5-5 | TRBD1 | . | TRBJ2-5
CASRHANTGELFF | TGTGCCAGCCGTCACGCGAACACCGGGGAGCTGTTTTTT | TRBV28 | . | . | TRBJ2-2
CSAQGLAETQYF | TGCAGCGCCCAGGGACTCGCTGAGACCCAGTACTTC | TRBV29-1 | . | . | TRBJ2-5
CASSFPARTGTYEQYF | TGTGCCAGCAGTTTCCCTGCTCGGACAGGAACCTACGAGCAGTACTTC | TRBV28 | TRBD1 | . | TRBJ2-7
CASSLWGTSTDTQYF | TGTGCCAGCAGTTTATGGGGCACCAGCACAGATACGCAGTATTTT | TRBV28 | . | . | TRBJ2-3
CASSIREGNQPQHF | TGTGCCAGTAGTATCCGGGAGGGCAATCAGCCCCAGCATTTT | TRBV19 | . | . | TRBJ1-5
CASSGQGNEQFF | TGTGCCAGCAGCGGACAGGGCAATGAGCAGTTCTTC | TRBV9 | TRBD1 | . | TRBJ2-1
CASSATVAGELFF | TGTGCCAGCAGCGCGACAGTGGCCGGGGAGCTGTTTTTT | TRBV7-7 | . | . | TRBJ2-2
CASSPGTGGDEKLFF | TGTGCCAGCAGTCCCGGGACAGGGGGCGATGAAAAACTGTTTTTT | TRBV27 | TRBD1 | . | TRBJ1-4
CAWSIDREYKFF | TGTGCCTGGAGCATCGACAGGGAATATAAGTTCTTC | TRBV30 | TRBD1 | . | TRBJ2-1
CASSYSTGLVEYEQYF | TGTGCCAGCAGTTACTCGACGGGGCTAGTTGAGTACGAGCAGTACTTC | TRBV6-5 | . | . | TRBJ2-7
CASSHTSSRGKGTEAFF | TGTGCCAGCAGTCATACCTCCTCTAGAGGAAAGGGGACTGAAGCTTTCTTT | TRBV27 | . | . | TRBJ1-1
CASSLVLAGFTYNEQFF | TGTGCCAGCAGCTTAGTACTAGCGGGCTTTACCTACAATGAGCAGTTCTTC | TRBV7-9 | TRBD2 | . | TRBJ2-1
CASSEFRTGMDTEAFF | TGTGCCAGCAGTGAATTCCGGACAGGGATGGACACTGAAGCTTTCTTT | TRBV25-1 | TRBD1 | . | TRBJ1-1
CASSPPLAGAYEQYF | TGTGCCAGCTCACCACCTCTAGCGGGTGCCTACGAGCAGTACTTC | TRBV18 | TRBD2 | . | TRBJ2-7
CASSEQYTYEQYF | TGTGCCAGCAGCGAACAGTATACCTACGAGCAGTACTTC | TRBV5-8 | . | . | TRBJ2-7
CASGTSGLNEQFF | TGTGCCAGTGGGACTAGCGGACTTAATGAGCAGTTCTTC | TRBV6-5 | TRBD2 | . | TRBJ2-1
CASSPDTPEAFF | TGTGCCAGCAGCCCTGACACTCCCGAAGCTTTCTTT | TRBV7-8 | . | . | TRBJ1-1
CASSFGTGTNEQYF | TGCGCCAGCAGCTTCGGGACAGGGACGAACGAGCAGTACTTC | TRBV5-1 | TRBD1 | . | TRBJ2-7
CASSVDGEVYEQYF | TGTGCCAGCAGCGTAGATGGGGAGGTCTACGAGCAGTACTTC | TRBV9 | . | . | TRBJ2-7
CATLPAAYNEQFF | TGTGCCACCCTCCCCGCGGCCTACAATGAGCAGTTCTTC | TRBV28 | . | . | TRBJ2-1
CASSLNGPSLSTHTQYF | TGTGCCAGCAGCTTAAATGGTCCTAGCTTAAGCACACATACGCAGTATTTT | TRBV7-9 | . | . | TRBJ2-3
CASSPPTSGSGTDTQYF | TGTGCCAGCAGCCCCCCGACTAGCGGGAGTGGGACAGATACGCAGTATTTT | TRBV7-9 | TRBD2 | once | TRBJ2-3
CASSFGMLDPMSGGYTF | TGCGCCAGCAGCTTCGGAATGCTCGACCCTATGAGTGGGGGCTACACCTTC | TRBV5-1 | . | . | TRBJ1-2
CASSLGRTTSTNSYNEQFF | TGTGCCAGCAGCTTAGGCCGGACCACTAGCACCAACTCCTACAATGAGCAGTTCTTC | TRBV13 | . | . | TRBJ2-1
CASSLFSGHYGYTF | TGTGCCAGCAGCTTGTTTTCGGGACACTATGGCTACACCTTC | TRBV5-6 | . | . | TRBJ1-2
CASSLPGNTGELFF | TGTGCCAGCAGTTTACCGGGTAACACCGGGGAGCTGTTTTTT | TRBV27 | . | . | TRBJ2-2
CSVEDGDPEAFF | TGCAGCGTTGAAGATGGAGATCCTGAAGCTTTCTTT | TRBV29-1 | . | . | TRBJ1-1
CASSQERTLYSNQPQHF | TGCGCCAGCAGCCAAGAACGGACACTGTATAGCAATCAGCCCCAGCATTTT | TRBV4-1 | . | . | TRBJ1-5
CASSQDLATVAYGYTF | TGCGCCAGCAGCCAAGATCTGGCGACAGTCGCCTATGGCTACACCTTC | TRBV4-1 | . | . | TRBJ1-2
CASSLGSARTEAFF | TGTGCCAGCAGCTTGGGCAGCGCGAGAACTGAAGCTTTCTTT | TRBV5-6 | . | . | TRBJ1-1
CAISETSGSYEQYF | TGTGCCATCAGTGAAACTAGCGGGAGTTACGAGCAGTACTTC | TRBV10-3 | TRBD2 | . | TRBJ2-7
CASSSPEIADWLWEQYF | TGTGCCAGCAGTTCTCCAGAGATAGCGGACTGGCTGTGGGAGCAGTACTTC | TRBV6-4 | . | once | TRBJ2-7
CASSQGRFKMNYEQYF | TGTGCCAGCAGCCAAGGTCGTTTTAAAATGAATTACGAGCAGTACTTC | TRBV14 | . | . | TRBJ2-7
CASSPPQKYEQYF | TGCGCCAGCAGCCCGCCCCAGAAATACGAGCAGTACTTC | TRBV5-1 | . | . | TRBJ2-7
CASKTGPLTYEQYF | TGTGCCAGCAAGACAGGGCCTTTAACCTACGAGCAGTACTTC | TRBV6-5 | TRBD1 | . | TRBJ2-7
CASRTTGDWQPQHF | TGTGCCAGCAGGACGACAGGGGATTGGCAGCCCCAGCATTTT | TRBV2 | TRBD1 | . | TRBJ1-5
CATTQGAGEQYF | TGTGCCACCACGCAGGGGGCTGGGGAGCAGTACTTC | TRBV27 | TRBD1 | . | TRBJ2-7
CASSEMGGTEAFF | TGTGCCAGCAGTGAAATGGGGGGCACTGAAGCTTTCTTT | TRBV6-1 | . | . | TRBJ1-1
CASSLSAGAGVDEQFF | TGTGCCAGCAGTTTATCGGCGGGGGCGGGGGTCGATGAGCAGTTCTTC | TRBV27 | . | . | TRBJ2-1
CASSLAMSLGQFF | TGTGCCAGCAGCTTGGCCATGTCCCTTGGCCAGTTCTTC | TRBV5-6 | . | . | TRBJ2-1
CASSLPGQGGEAGYGYTF | TGTGCCAGCAGCTTGCCGGGACAGGGAGGAGAGGCGGGCTATGGCTACACCTTC | TRBV5-6 | TRBD1 | . | TRBJ1-2